These T cell receptor beta chains were read from a single sample in a study of T-cell reconstitution after alpha-beta-depleted transplantation in children. TCRdb re-called the PCR reads through MiXCR, storing one row per CDR3 protein. The profile shows fewer than 85,000 distinct CDR3 sequences, over 12% of them singletons. Sequenced material: PBMCs, mostly from graft donor cells, taken 180 days after TCRalphabeta/CD19-depleted stem cell transplant. These receptors all stem from a male patient aged 2 to 10 who had a stem cell transplant for acute lymphoblastic leukemia, so the T cells may come from the graft donor. CDR3s include the opening cysteine and the closing phenylalanine or tryptophan. A D gene is named only where the DNA matches it firmly. Clone size is given for some rows only: seen once, a few or many times, or a class if the clone is expanded.

j_call cdr3_length v_call clone_size d_call cdr3_aa cdr3_nt
TRBJ1-2 14 TRBV10-2 . . CASRRKDSGYGYTF TGCGCCAGCAGACGAAAGGACAGCGGGTATGGCTACACCTTC
TRBJ1-5 14 TRBV18 few . CASFLSGPSQPQHF TGTGCCAGCTTCCTAAGCGGGCCCAGCCAGCCCCAGCATTTT
TRBJ2-7 14 TRBV10-3 few . CAISEGQSSYEQYF TGTGCCATCAGTGAGGGGCAGAGCTCCTACGAGCAGTACTTC
TRBJ1-1 16 TRBV7-2 few . CASSLYPTGLNTEAFF TGTGCCAGCAGCTTATACCCCACCGGGCTTAACACTGAAGCTTTCTTT
TRBJ2-7 16 TRBV5-1 few . CASSQRAGGPYYEQYF TGCGCCAGCAGCCAGAGGGCTGGGGGGCCCTACTACGAGCAGTACTTC
TRBJ2-7 14 TRBV6-5 many . CASSYSGLAYEQYF TGTGCCAGCAGTTACTCGGGGCTAGCATACGAGCAGTACTTC
TRBJ2-5 11 TRBV20-1 . . CSWGARETQYF TGCAGTTGGGGGGCAAGGGAGACCCAGTACTTC
TRBJ2-6 17 TRBV20-1 few . CSATLPDSIVGANVLTF TGCAGTGCTACCCTTCCGGACAGTATCGTTGGGGCCAACGTCCTGACTTTC
TRBJ2-3 11 TRBV20-1 . TRBD2 CSATGGDTQYF TGCAGTGCTACGGGGGGGGATACGCAGTATTTT
TRBJ2-4 15 TRBV2 . TRBD1 CASSDRVGAKNIQYF TGTGCCAGCAGCGACAGGGTGGGAGCCAAAAACATTCAGTACTTC
TRBJ2-3 14 TRBV29-1 . TRBD2 CSVDRTSSTDTQYF TGCAGCGTTGACCGGACTAGCTCCACAGATACGCAGTATTTT
TRBJ2-3 15 TRBV27 few . CASSLRDRSTDTQYF TGTGCCAGCAGTTTGCGAGACAGAAGCACAGATACGCAGTATTTT
TRBJ2-2 17 TRBV6-1 . . CASRPSPGVANTGELFF TGTGCCAGCAGACCCTCCCCAGGAGTCGCGAACACCGGGGAGCTGTTTTTT
TRBJ2-3 13 TRBV29-1 few TRBD1 CSVHRGFTDTQYF TGCAGCGTTCACAGGGGATTCACAGATACGCAGTATTTT
TRBJ1-5 13 TRBV7-6 many . CASSLEQGQPQHF TGTGCCAGCAGCTTAGAACAGGGACAGCCCCAGCATTTT
TRBJ1-4 10 TRBV9 . . CASSADKLFF TGTGCCAGCAGCGCGGATAAACTGTTTTTT
TRBJ2-7 16 TRBV28 . . CASSSWTSRNSYEQYF TGTGCCAGCAGTTCCTGGACGAGCAGGAACTCCTACGAGCAGTACTTC
TRBJ1-1 12 TRBV9 few . CASSVDRRWPVF TGTGCCAGCAGCGTGGACCGACGGTGGCCGGTCTTT
TRBJ2-2 19 TRBV6-1 few TRBD2 CASRPHPSGRAYFTGELFF TGTGCCAGCAGACCACATCCTAGCGGGAGGGCCTATTTCACCGGGGAGCTGTTTTTT
TRBJ2-3 14 TRBV12-5 . . CASGLGGSTDTQYF TGTGCTAGTGGTTTGGGCGGCAGCACAGATACGCAGTATTTT
TRBJ2-4 14 TRBV11-1 . . CASSLSGWANIQYF TGTGCCAGCAGCCTTTCAGGTTGGGCCAACATTCAGTACTTC
TRBJ2-3 13 TRBV7-6 few TRBD2 CAVGLAGPDTQYF TGTGCCGTCGGACTAGCCGGACCAGATACGCAGTATTTT
TRBJ1-5 14 TRBV5-5 . . CASSPHSSNQPQHF TGTGCCAGCAGCCCCCACAGTAGCAATCAGCCCCAGCATTTT
TRBJ2-7 19 TRBV20-1 few TRBD2 CSARDPSGRTPYSIYEQYF TGCAGTGCTAGAGACCCTAGCGGGAGAACGCCCTACTCAATCTACGAGCAGTACTTC
TRBJ1-5 14 TRBV6-2/TRBV6-3 few . CASTPIERGGPQHF TGTGCCAGCACCCCAATCGAGAGGGGAGGGCCCCAGCATTTT
TRBJ2-5 15 TRBV5-1 few TRBD2 CASSPLSGGLETQYF TGCGCCAGCAGCCCCTTATCGGGAGGGTTGGAGACCCAGTACTTC
TRBJ2-2 16 TRBV4-3 few TRBD1 CASSRQGTGNTGELFF TGCGCCAGCAGCCGGCAAGGGACAGGGAACACCGGGGAGCTGTTTTTT
TRBJ2-1 15 TRBV5-1 few TRBD1 CASPVQQGVENEQFF TGCGCCAGCCCCGTCCAGCAGGGGGTTGAGAATGAGCAGTTCTTC
TRBJ2-3 19 TRBV5-1 . TRBD2 CASSLGRGSSGGTFDTQYF TGCGCCAGCAGCTTGGGAAGGGGGTCGAGCGGGGGTACTTTTGATACGCAGTATTTT
TRBJ1-1 17 TRBV4-2 . . CASSQDPVGRGNTEAFF TGTGCCAGCAGCCAAGATCCCGTTGGGAGGGGTAACACTGAAGCTTTCTTT
TRBJ2-5 12 TRBV20-1 few . CSVQGGQETQYF TGCAGTGTTCAGGGGGGCCAAGAGACCCAGTACTTC